The 20 T cell receptor beta chains in this list originate from one sample, sequenced in a study of beta chain features in type 1 diabetes. Expressed TCRB transcripts got sequenced, as all isolated RNA was reverse transcribed. This table comes from immunoSEQ multiplex PCR, and its TCRdb copy is limited to in-frame clones, with some not included. The repertoire holds about 230,000 clones, with 16% as singletons. The study's findings and limits: The study found moderately but significantly shorter TCRB CDR3s in all four CD4+ subsets of Type 1 diabetes patients.

Their target antigens are unknown. Sequencing used naive CD4+ T cells from blood. These receptors were taken from a man aged 30 to 45 with type 1 diabetes.

The CDR3 DNA sequence: TGTGCCAGCAGTGGCCCGACTAGCGGGAGGGCCAATGAGCAGTTCTTC. It specifies CASSGPTSGRANEQFF. V and J are TRBV25-1 and TRBJ2-1; 14 nucleotides align to TRBD2. Germline CDR1 and CDR2: MGHDK and SYGVNS. CDR3 length: 16 amino acids. The junction had 5 bases not matched to a gene; V was cut back by 4 bases and J by 6 bases.

The V and J genes are TRBV30 and TRBJ2-1; 10 bases line up with TRBD2. V trimming: 2 bases; J trimming: 15 bases; junction bases outside the gene matches: 7. CDR3 length equals 12 residues. The germline CDR1 and CDR2 sequences are GTSNPN and SVGIG (reference sequence). CDR3 residues: CAWSMSSGRMFF. CDR3 sequence (DNA): TGTGCCTGGAGTATGTCTAGCGGGAGAATGTTCTTC.

V gene TRBV28 combines with J gene TRBJ2-7; a weak D match, TRBD1 (6 bases). The ends were cut back, 6 bases at V and 4 bases at J, with 10 bases in the middle. The CDR3 is made up of 12 amino acids. Germline CDR1 MDHEN, CDR2 SYDVKM. DNA of the CDR3: TGTGCCAGCAGACAGACAGGTTACGAGCAGTACTTC. This translates into CASRQTGYEQYF.

This clone appeared a few times. The chain recombines TRBV7-6 with TRBJ2-1; TRBD2 matches at 10 bases. The CDR3 is 15 residues long. Trimming at V came to 5 bases and at J to 0 bases, leaving 1 base not matched to a gene. CDR1 and CDR2 (germline): SGHVS, FNYEAQ. CDR3 nucleotide sequence: TGTGCCAGCAGCCGACTAGCGGGCTCCTACAATGAGCAGTTCTTC. It encodes CASSRLAGSYNEQFF.

This clone has more than one count but fewer than ten. The chain carries TRBV29-1 and TRBJ1-2; possible D gene TRBD1, 6 bases. This CDR3 region has 14 residues. The V end was cut by 5 bases, the J end by 4 bases, with 17 bases between. Looked up from germline, CDR1 is SQVTM and CDR2 is ANQGSEA. In DNA, the CDR3 is TGCAGCGTTTCTGGGAGGGCAGGGGTCTATGGCTACACCTTC. Translating gives CSVSGRAGVYGYTF. The full variable domain, its missing parts supplied by reference TRBV29-1 and TRBJ1-2, is SAVISQKPSRDICQRGTSLTIQCQVDSQVTMMFWYRQQPGQSLTLIATANQGSEATYESGFVIDKFPISRPNLTFSTLTVSNMSPEDSSIYLCSVSGRAGVYGYTFGSGTRLTVV.

In this sample, this clone turned up a few times. The genes are TRBV5-1 and TRBJ2-1, with 8 bases aligning to TRBD1. V lost 2 bases and J lost 9; bases outside the gene matches: 1. Germline V lookup: CDR1 SGHRS, CDR2 YFSETQ. This CDR3 contains 12 residues. For the CDR3, the DNA is TGCGCCAGCAGCTTTCAGGGGGCTGAGCAGTTCTTC. It codes for CASSFQGAEQFF.

The V gene is TRBV29-1, the J gene TRBJ2-1; D is perhaps TRBD2 (5 bases). The length of the CDR3 is 15 residues. The V end lost 2 bases, the J end lost 0 bases, and 11 bases lay between the germline ends. Germline-derived CDR1 and CDR2 are SQVTM and ANQGSEA. The CDR3 reads CSVEQRSSSYNEQFF. The DNA of the CDR3 is TGCAGCGTTGAACAGCGGTCGAGCTCCTACAATGAGCAGTTCTTC.

The chain has TRBV29-1 and TRBJ2-2; no clear D. Germline assignment: CDR1 SQVTM and CDR2 ANQGSEA. The CDR3 runs to 13 residues. Trimming stripped 4 bases from V and 1 base from J, with 7 bases between. This chain's CDR3 is CSVGPQNTGELFF. Here the CDR3 DNA reads TGCAGCGTTGGACCTCAGAACACCGGGGAGCTGTTTTTT.

The chain uses TRBV7-6 and TRBJ2-7; 14 nucleotides align to TRBD2. V lost 2 bases and J lost 6; bases outside the gene matches: 9. From germline, CDR1 is SGHVS and CDR2 FNYEAQ. CDR3 size: 17 residues. The CDR3 sequence: CASSLQNPGLAGAEQYF. The CDR3 DNA follows: TGTGCCAGCAGCTTACAGAATCCGGGACTAGCGGGAGCCGAGCAGTACTTC. Full variable domain (missing parts from reference TRBV7-6 and TRBJ2-7): GAGVSQSPRYKVTKRGQDVALRCDPISGHVSLYWYRQALGQGPEFLTYFNYEAQQDKSGLPNDRFSAERPEGSISTLTIQRTEQRDSAMYRCASSLQNPGLAGAEQYFGPGTRLTVT.

This chain connects TRBV29-1 to TRBJ2-3; no clear D. The CDR3 length is 12 residues. CDR1 is SQVTM and CDR2 is ANQGSEA in the germline V gene. V gave up 6 bases and J gave up 3 bases, with 10 bases separating them. CDR3 loop: CSVEFLTDTQYF. In nucleotides, the CDR3 is TGCAGCGTGGAGTTTTTAACAGATACGCAGTATTTT.

The J gene is TRBJ2-7, the V gene TRBV7-2; TRBD1 might be the D (6 bases). This CDR3 has 13 amino acids. Germline V gene data show CDR1 as SGHTA and CDR2 as FQGNSA. Between the trimmed V and J ends, which lost 5 bases and 3 bases, there was a span of 11 bases. The CDR3 loop reads CASSLNRDYEQYF. CDR3 coding DNA: TGTGCCAGCAGCCTCAACAGGGACTACGAGCAGTACTTC.

This chain's CDR3 is CASSLPVAGSHYGYTF. The CDR3 nucleotides read TGTGCCAGCAGTCTACCGGTCGCAGGGAGTCACTATGGCTACACCTTC. The V and J genes are TRBV28 and TRBJ1-2; D possibly corresponds to TRBD1 (5 bases). From germline, CDR1 is MDHEN and CDR2 SYDVKM. The CDR3 totals 16 residues. The V end lost 5 bases, the J end lost 3 bases, and 19 bases lay between the germline ends.

Only a few counts were recorded for this clone. In the same sample, other DNA sequences code for this CDR3. The gene calls are TRBV18 and TRBJ2-1; 8 bases agree with TRBD1. CDR1 is KGHSH and CDR2 is LQKENI in the germline V gene. This CDR3 has 15 residues. V shed 3 bases, J shed 2 bases, and the junction held 3 bases outside the gene matches. The CDR3, as DNA: TGTGCCAGCTCACCTCCGGGACAGGCCTACAATGAGCAGTTCTTC. Protein product: CASSPPGQAYNEQFF.

V is TRBV7-8 and J is TRBJ2-7; TRBD2 matches 11 bases. CDR1 and CDR2 (germline): SGHVS, FQNEAQ. With V trimmed by 5 bases and J by 0 bases, 12 bases remained unmatched. The CDR3 loop spans 18 amino acids. In nucleotides, the CDR3 is TGTGCCAGCAGCCCGGCCTGGCTAGCGGGAGGCCACTCCTACGAGCAGTACTTC. This encodes CASSPAWLAGGHSYEQYF.

This clone has a handful of counts. The chain uses TRBV30 and TRBJ2-5, with 9 nucleotides matching TRBD1. The ends lost 0 bases at V and 1 base at J; junction bases unmatched: 15. The CDR3 extends over 19 amino acids. Germline V CDR1 and CDR2: GTSNPN, SVGIG (reference sequence). DNA of the CDR3: TGTGCCTGGAGTGTCTTTGGACAGGGGACCGGGAGCCGCCAAGAGACCCAGTACTTC. The encoded protein is CAWSVFGQGTGSRQETQYF.

The V gene is TRBV23-1, the J gene TRBJ1-1; tentative D call: TRBD1 (5 bases). Being an ORF, TRBV23-1 has a function that is uncertain. With 11 bases removed from V and 4 bases from J, the gap between germline ends came to 26 bases. The CDR3 loop spans 16 amino acids. The CDR3 sequence is CARNPGSPKSGTEAFF. The CDR3 DNA reads TGCGCCCGTAATCCAGGGTCCCCGAAGTCCGGCACTGAAGCTTTCTTT.

This clone was counted a few times. The J gene is TRBJ2-4, the V gene TRBV29-1, with 7 nucleotides matching TRBD2. The V segment lost 5 bases and the J segment 1 base; nucleotides outside the gene matches: 11. CDR3 length equals 16 residues. The V gene's germline CDR1 is SQVTM and CDR2 ANQGSEA. As DNA, the CDR3 is TGCAGCGTTAGACCTCCTAGCGGCAGCGCCAAAAACATTCAGTACTTC. Amino acids: CSVRPPSGSAKNIQYF.

This clone was seen only a few times. Other DNA sequences in this sample translate to the same CDR3. The chain combines TRBV29-1 with TRBJ2-6, with D uncertain. Trimming stripped 4 bases from V and 0 bases from J, with 4 bases between. The CDR3 extends over 13 amino acids. CDR1 is SQVTM, CDR2 ANQGSEA, per germline. The CDR3 DNA reads TGCAGCGTTGTTGACTCTGGGGCCAACGTCCTGACTTTC. Translating it yields CSVVDSGANVLTF.

This clone has more than one count but fewer than ten. The V and J genes are TRBV4-1 and TRBJ2-7, with 10 bases identical to TRBD2. The junction had 10 bases not matched to a gene; V was cut back by 3 bases and J by 2 bases. The CDR3 length is 17 residues. CDR1 is MGHRA and CDR2 is YSYEKL in the germline V gene. The DNA of the CDR3 is TGCGCCAGCAGCCATTTACTTCTTCTAGCGGGAGCCTACGAGCAGTACTTC. Its protein is CASSHLLLLAGAYEQYF.

This clone has just a few counts. V is TRBV7-2 and J is TRBJ2-5, with 7 bases aligning to TRBD1. Germline V gene lookup returns CDR1 SGHTA and CDR2 FQGNSA. With 3 bases clipped from V and 4 bases from J, the junction kept 2 bases outside the gene matches. CDR3 length: 13 amino acids. CDR3 residues: CASSLGQLETQYF. The CDR3 DNA is TGTGCCAGCAGCTTGGGACAGCTAGAGACCCAGTACTTC.